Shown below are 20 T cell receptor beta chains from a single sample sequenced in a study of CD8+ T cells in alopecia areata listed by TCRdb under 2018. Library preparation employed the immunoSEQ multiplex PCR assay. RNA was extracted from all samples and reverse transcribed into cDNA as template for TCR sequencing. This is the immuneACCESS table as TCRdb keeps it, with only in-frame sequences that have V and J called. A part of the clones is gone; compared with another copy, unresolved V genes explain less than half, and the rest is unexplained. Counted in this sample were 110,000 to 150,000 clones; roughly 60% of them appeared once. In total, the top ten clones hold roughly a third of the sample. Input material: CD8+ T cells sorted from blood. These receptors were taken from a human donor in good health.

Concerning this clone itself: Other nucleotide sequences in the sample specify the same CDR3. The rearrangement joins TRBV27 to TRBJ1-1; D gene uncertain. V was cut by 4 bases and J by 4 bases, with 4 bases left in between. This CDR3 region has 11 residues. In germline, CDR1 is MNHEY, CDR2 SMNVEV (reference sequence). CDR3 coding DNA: TGTGCCAGCAGTTGGGGCACTGAAGCTTTCTTT. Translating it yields CASSWGTEAFF.

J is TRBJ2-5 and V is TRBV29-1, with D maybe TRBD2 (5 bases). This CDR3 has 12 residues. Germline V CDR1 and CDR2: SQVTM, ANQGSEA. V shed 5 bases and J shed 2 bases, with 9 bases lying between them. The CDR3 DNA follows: TGCAGCGTTCAACTAGGGCAAGAGACCCAGTACTTC. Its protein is CSVQLGQETQYF.

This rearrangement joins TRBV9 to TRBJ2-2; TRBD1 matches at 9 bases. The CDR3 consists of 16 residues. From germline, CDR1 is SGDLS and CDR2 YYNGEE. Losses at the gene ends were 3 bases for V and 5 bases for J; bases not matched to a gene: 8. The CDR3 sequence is CASSGGQGTLTGELFF. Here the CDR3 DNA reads TGTGCCAGCAGCGGAGGACAGGGGACCTTAACCGGGGAGCTGTTTTTT.

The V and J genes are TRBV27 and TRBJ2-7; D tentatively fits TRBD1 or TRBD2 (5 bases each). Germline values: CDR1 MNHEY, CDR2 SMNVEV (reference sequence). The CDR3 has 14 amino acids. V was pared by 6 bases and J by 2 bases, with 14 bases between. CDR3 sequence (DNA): TGTGCCAGCAGCTCCCGGGACGAACCCTACGAGCAGTACTTC. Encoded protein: CASSSRDEPYEQYF.

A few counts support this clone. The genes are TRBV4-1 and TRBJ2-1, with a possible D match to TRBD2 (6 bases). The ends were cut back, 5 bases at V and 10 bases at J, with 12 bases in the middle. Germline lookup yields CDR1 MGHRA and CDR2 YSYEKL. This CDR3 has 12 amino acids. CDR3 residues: CASSETSREQFF. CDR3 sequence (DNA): TGCGCCAGCAGCGAAACTAGCAGGGAGCAGTTCTTC.

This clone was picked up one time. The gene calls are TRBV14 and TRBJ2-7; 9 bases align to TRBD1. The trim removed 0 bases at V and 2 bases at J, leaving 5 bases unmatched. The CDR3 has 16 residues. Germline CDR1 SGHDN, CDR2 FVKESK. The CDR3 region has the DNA TGTGCCAGCAGCCAAGAACGGGACAGGGCTGCCTACGAGCAGTACTTC. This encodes CASSQERDRAAYEQYF.

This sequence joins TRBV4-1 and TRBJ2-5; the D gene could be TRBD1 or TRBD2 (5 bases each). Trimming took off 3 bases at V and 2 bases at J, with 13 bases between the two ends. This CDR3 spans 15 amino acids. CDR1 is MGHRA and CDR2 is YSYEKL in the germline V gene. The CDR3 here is CASSQWQGAQETQYF. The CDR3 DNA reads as TGCGCCAGCAGCCAGTGGCAGGGAGCGCAAGAGACCCAGTACTTC.

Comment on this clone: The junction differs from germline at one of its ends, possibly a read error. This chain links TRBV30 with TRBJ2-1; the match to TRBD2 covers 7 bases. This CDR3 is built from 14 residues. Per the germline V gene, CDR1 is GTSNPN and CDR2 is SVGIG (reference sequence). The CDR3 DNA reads TGTGCCTGGATTAGCGGGCGCTCCTTCAATGAGCAGTTCTTC. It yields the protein CAWISGRSFNEQFF.

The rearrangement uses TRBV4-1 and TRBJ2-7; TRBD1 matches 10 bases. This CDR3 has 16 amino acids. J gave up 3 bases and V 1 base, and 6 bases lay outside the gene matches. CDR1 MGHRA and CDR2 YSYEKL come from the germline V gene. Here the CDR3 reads CASSQGLDRGGYEQYF. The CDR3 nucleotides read TGCGCCAGCAGCCAAGGACTGGACAGGGGGGGCTACGAGCAGTACTTC.

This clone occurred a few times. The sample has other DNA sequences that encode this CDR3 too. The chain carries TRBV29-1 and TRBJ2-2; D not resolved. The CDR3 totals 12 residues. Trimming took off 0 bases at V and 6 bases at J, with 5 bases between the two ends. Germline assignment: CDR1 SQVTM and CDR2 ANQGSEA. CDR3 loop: CSVEDPPGELFF. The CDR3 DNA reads TGCAGCGTTGAAGATCCCCCCGGGGAGCTGTTTTTT.

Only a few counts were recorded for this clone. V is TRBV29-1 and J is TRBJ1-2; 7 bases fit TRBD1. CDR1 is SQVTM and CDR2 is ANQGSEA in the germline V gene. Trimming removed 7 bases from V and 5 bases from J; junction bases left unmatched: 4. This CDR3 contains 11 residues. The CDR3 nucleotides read TGCAGCGGGCGGGACAGATATGGCTACACCTTC. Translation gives CSGRDRYGYTF. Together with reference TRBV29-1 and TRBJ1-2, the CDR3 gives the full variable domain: SAVISQKPSRDICQRGTSLTIQCQVDSQVTMMFWYRQQPGQSLTLIATANQGSEATYESGFVIDKFPISRPNLTFSTLTVSNMSPEDSSIYLCSGRDRYGYTFGSGTRLTVV.

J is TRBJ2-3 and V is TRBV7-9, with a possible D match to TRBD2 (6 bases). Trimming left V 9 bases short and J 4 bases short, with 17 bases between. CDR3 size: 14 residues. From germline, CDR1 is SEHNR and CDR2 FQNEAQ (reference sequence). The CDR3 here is CASTGGPVADTQYF. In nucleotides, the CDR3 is TGTGCCAGTACCGGGGGACCGGTGGCAGATACGCAGTATTTT. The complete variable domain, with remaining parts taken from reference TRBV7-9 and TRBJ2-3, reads DTGVSQNPRHKITKRGQNVTFRCDPISEHNRLYWYRQTLGQGPEFLTYFQNEAQLEKSRLLSDRFSAERPKGSFSTLEIQRTEQGDSAMYLCASTGGPVADTQYFGPGTRLTVL.

CDR3 bases: TGTGCCACCAGCAGAGGGGTCGGGGACTACGAGCAGTACTTC. It translates to CATSRGVGDYEQYF. The V call is TRBV15, the J call TRBJ2-7, with D tentatively TRBD2 (5 bases). CDR1 is LNHNV, CDR2 YYDKDF, per germline (reference sequence). The CDR3 runs to 14 residues. V was cut by 1 base and J by 3 bases, with 10 bases left in between.

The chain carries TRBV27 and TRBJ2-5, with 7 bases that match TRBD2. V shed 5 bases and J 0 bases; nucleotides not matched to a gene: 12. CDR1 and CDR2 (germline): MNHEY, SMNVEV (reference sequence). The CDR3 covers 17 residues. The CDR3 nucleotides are TGTGCCAGCAGTATAGCCGCCCGACTAGCCAACCAAGAGACCCAGTACTTC. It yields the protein CASSIAARLANQETQYF.

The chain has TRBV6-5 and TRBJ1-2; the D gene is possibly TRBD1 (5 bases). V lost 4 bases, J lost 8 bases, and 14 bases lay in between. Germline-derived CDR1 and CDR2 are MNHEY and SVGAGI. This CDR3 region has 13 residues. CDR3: CASSFTGTEGYTF. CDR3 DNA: TGTGCCAGCAGTTTTACCGGGACCGAAGGCTACACCTTC.

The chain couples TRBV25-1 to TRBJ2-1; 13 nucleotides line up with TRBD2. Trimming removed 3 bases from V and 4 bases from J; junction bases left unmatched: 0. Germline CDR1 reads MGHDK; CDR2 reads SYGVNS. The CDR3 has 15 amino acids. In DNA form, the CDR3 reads TGTGCCAGCAGTGAGGGACTAGCGGGGTACAATGAGCAGTTCTTC. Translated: CASSEGLAGYNEQFF.

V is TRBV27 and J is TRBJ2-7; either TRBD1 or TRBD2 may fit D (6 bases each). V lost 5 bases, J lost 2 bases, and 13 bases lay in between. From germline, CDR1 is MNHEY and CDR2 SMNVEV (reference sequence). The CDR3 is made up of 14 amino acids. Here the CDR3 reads CASSRRDTPYEQYF. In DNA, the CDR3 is TGTGCCAGCAGTCGGCGGGACACTCCCTACGAGCAGTACTTC.

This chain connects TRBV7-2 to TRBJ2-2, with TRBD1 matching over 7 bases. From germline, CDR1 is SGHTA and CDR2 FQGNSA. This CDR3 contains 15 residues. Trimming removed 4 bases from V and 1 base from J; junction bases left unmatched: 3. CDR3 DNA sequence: TGTGCCAGCAGCTCCCGGGACAGGAACACCGGGGAGCTGTTTTTT. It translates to CASSSRDRNTGELFF.

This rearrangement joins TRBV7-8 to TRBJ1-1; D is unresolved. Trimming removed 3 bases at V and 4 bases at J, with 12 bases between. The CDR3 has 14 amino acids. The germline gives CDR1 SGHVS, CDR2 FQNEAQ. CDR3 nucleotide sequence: TGTGCCAGCAGCTTTTCAGTGTCGGGCACTGAAGCTTTCTTT. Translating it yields CASSFSVSGTEAFF.

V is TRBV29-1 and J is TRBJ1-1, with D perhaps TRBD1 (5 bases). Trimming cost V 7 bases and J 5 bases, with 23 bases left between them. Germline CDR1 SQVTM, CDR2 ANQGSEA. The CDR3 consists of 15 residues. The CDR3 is CSATLLGGSETEAFF. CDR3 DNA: TGCAGCGCCACCCTACTGGGGGGAAGTGAGACTGAAGCTTTCTTT.